This is a list of T cell receptor beta chains from one sample in a study of OX40 agonist ivuxolimab in advanced cancers. Clones were read by immunoSEQ multiplex PCR, and TCRdb kept only the in-frame ones, dropping some. Found here are approximately 58,000 clones, 85% of them singletons; the top ten hold around 3%. Sample: CD4+ or CD8+ T cells sorted from blood, taken in a trial of the OX40 agonist ivuxolimab. Source of these receptors: an adult with an advanced solid tumor such as melanoma, head and neck, liver or kidney cancer. Each CDR3 is given with its conserved first and last residue. The order of the fields is CDR3 DNA, CDR3 protein, CDR3 length, V gene, clone size, D gene, J gene. A D gene is named only where the DNA matches it firmly. The size field is filled for only some rows; it gives once, few, many or a size class.

CDR3 DNA: TGTGCCAGCTCACCGCAACCGGGACAGGGATTAGATACGCAGTATTTT; CDR3 protein: CASSPQPGQGLDTQYF; CDR3 length: 16; V gene: TRBV18; clone size: once; D gene: TRBD1; J gene: TRBJ2-3
CDR3 DNA: TGTGCCAGCTCACCAACAGACGCGCAGTATTTT; CDR3 protein: CASSPTDAQYF; CDR3 length: 11; V gene: TRBV18; clone size: NA; D gene: NA; J gene: TRBJ2-3
CDR3 DNA: TGTGCCAGCAGTCCAAGACAGGCCGACTACGAGCAGTACTTC; CDR3 protein: CASSPRQADYEQYF; CDR3 length: 14; V gene: TRBV2; clone size: NA; D gene: NA; J gene: TRBJ2-7
CDR3 DNA: TGTGCCAGCAGCGGAGGTTTTAGGGAAAAACTGTTTTTT; CDR3 protein: CASSGGFREKLFF; CDR3 length: 13; V gene: TRBV5-4; clone size: NA; D gene: NA; J gene: TRBJ1-4
CDR3 DNA: TGTGCCAGCAGGGTAGGGGTAATTAATCAGCCCCAGCATTTT; CDR3 protein: CASRVGVINQPQHF; CDR3 length: 14; V gene: TRBV2; clone size: NA; D gene: NA; J gene: TRBJ1-5
CDR3 DNA: TGTGCCAGCTCACTTCTGAGCGCGGAGAACACAGATACGCAGTATTTT; CDR3 protein: CASSLLSAENTDTQYF; CDR3 length: 16; V gene: TRBV18; clone size: NA; D gene: NA; J gene: TRBJ2-3
CDR3 DNA: TGCGCCAGCAGCCGGGGGGGGATTCGGTACTTC; CDR3 protein: CASSRGGIRYF; CDR3 length: 11; V gene: TRBV4-1; clone size: NA; D gene: TRBD2; J gene: TRBJ2-7
CDR3 DNA: TGTGCCAGTAGTATACGCAAGAACACTGAAGCTTTCTTT; CDR3 protein: CASSIRKNTEAFF; CDR3 length: 13; V gene: TRBV19; clone size: NA; D gene: NA; J gene: TRBJ1-1
CDR3 DNA: TGTGCCAGCAGTGCTGTCGGGGGGGCTAATGAAAAACTGTTTTTT; CDR3 protein: CASSAVGGANEKLFF; CDR3 length: 15; V gene: TRBV28; clone size: NA; D gene: NA; J gene: TRBJ1-4
CDR3 DNA: TGTGCCAGCAGTTACTCGACGTGGGGGCTGAACACTGAAGCTTTCTTT; CDR3 protein: CASSYSTWGLNTEAFF; CDR3 length: 16; V gene: TRBV6-5; clone size: NA; D gene: NA; J gene: TRBJ1-1
CDR3 DNA: TGCAGCGTTGAGGGACTAGCGGGCCTCGCCTACGAGCAGTACTTC; CDR3 protein: CSVEGLAGLAYEQYF; CDR3 length: 15; V gene: TRBV29-1; clone size: NA; D gene: TRBD2; J gene: TRBJ2-7
CDR3 DNA: TGTGCCAGCAGGAGGGGGAATAGCAATCAGCCCCAGCATTTT; CDR3 protein: CASRRGNSNQPQHF; CDR3 length: 14; V gene: TRBV28; clone size: once; D gene: NA; J gene: TRBJ1-5
CDR3 DNA: TGTGCCAGCAGCTTGAGTAGCGGAAAGTACGAGCAGTACTTC; CDR3 protein: CASSLSSGKYEQYF; CDR3 length: 14; V gene: TRBV5-4; clone size: NA; D gene: NA; J gene: TRBJ2-7
CDR3 DNA: TGTGCCAGCAGCTTCCCCCGTGGGGCTGACAGGGGGAAGACAGATACGCAGTATTTT; CDR3 protein: CASSFPRGADRGKTDTQYF; CDR3 length: 19; V gene: TRBV7-6; clone size: NA; D gene: TRBD1; J gene: TRBJ2-3
CDR3 DNA: TGTGCCACCCGCAGGCTAGCGGGATCGAGCTCCTACGAGCAGTACTTC; CDR3 protein: CATRRLAGSSSYEQYF; CDR3 length: 16; V gene: TRBV10-3; clone size: NA; D gene: TRBD2; J gene: TRBJ2-7
CDR3 DNA: TGTGCCAGCAACGACAGGAGGGGGGCCTACGAGCAGTACTTC; CDR3 protein: CASNDRRGAYEQYF; CDR3 length: 14; V gene: TRBV2; clone size: NA; D gene: NA; J gene: TRBJ2-7